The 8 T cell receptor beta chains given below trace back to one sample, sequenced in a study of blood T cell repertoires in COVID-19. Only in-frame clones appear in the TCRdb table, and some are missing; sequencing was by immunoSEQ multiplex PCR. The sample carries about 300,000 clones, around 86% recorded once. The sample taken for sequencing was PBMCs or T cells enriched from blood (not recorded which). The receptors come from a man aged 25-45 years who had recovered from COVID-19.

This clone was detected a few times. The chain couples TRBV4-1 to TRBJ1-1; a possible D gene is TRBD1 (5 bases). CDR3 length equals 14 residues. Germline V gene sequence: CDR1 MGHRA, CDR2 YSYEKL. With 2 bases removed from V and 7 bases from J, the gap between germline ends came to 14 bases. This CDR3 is CASSQITPGLEAFF. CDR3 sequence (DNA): TGCGCCAGCAGCCAAATAACCCCAGGGCTTGAAGCTTTCTTT.

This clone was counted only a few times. CDR3 region: CAWTGDSYGYTF. As DNA, the CDR3 is TGTGCCTGGACCGGGGACAGCTATGGCTACACCTTC. This chain joins TRBV30 and TRBJ1-2; 7 positions agree with TRBD1. Germline CDR1 is GTSNPN and CDR2 is SVGIG (reference sequence). CDR3 length: 12 residues. Germline trimming cut 4 bases from V and 4 bases from J; bases unmatched to any gene: 3.

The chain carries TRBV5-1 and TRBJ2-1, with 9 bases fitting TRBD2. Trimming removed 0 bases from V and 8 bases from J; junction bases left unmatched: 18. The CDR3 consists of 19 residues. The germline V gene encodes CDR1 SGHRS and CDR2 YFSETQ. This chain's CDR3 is CASSLVLRTGREREDEQFF. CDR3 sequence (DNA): TGCGCCAGCAGCTTGGTTCTGAGGACAGGAAGGGAGCGGGAGGATGAGCAGTTCTTC.

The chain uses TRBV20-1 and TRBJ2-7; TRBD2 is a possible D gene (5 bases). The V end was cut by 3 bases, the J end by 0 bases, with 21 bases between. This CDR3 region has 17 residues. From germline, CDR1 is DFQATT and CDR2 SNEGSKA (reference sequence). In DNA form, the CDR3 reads TGCAGTGCTAGTCCTTCCCTGGGTCGGGGAAGCTCCTACGAGCAGTACTTC. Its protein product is CSASPSLGRGSSYEQYF.

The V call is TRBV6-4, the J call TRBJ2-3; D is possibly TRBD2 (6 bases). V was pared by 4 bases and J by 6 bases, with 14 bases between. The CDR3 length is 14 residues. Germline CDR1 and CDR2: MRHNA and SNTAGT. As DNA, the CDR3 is TGTGCCAGCAGTGTCGGGAGTGTCGGGGATACGCAGTATTTT. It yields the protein CASSVGSVGDTQYF.

The CDR3 DNA reads as TGTGCCAGCAGCCTATCCGGGACAGGGAAAGATACGCAGTATTTT. Translating gives CASSLSGTGKDTQYF. The chain employs TRBV6-5 and TRBJ2-3, with 9 bases fitting TRBD1. CDR3 size: 15 residues. CDR1 is MNHEY and CDR2 is SVGAGI in the germline V gene. V dropped 6 bases and J dropped 5; count of bases not matched to a gene: 9.

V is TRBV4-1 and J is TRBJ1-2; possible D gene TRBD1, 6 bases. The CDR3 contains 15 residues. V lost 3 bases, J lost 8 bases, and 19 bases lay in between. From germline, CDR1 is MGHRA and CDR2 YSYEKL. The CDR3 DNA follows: TGCGCCAGCAGCCAGGATGTGACAGGAATTCACGGCTACACCTTC. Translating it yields CASSQDVTGIHGYTF.

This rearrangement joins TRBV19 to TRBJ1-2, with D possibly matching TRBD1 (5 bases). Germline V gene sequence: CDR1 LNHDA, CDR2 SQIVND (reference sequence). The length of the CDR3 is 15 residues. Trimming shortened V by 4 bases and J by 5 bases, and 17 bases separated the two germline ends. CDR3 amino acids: CASSTTGTGTYGYTF. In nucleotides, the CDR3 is TGTGCCAGTAGTACCACGGGTACAGGCACATATGGCTACACCTTC.